The subject of this entry is one T cell receptor (beta chain). Trimming removed 3 bases from V and 3 bases from J; junction bases left unmatched: 7. This CDR3 contains 16 residues. CDR1 LNHDA and CDR2 SQIVND come from the germline V gene (reference sequence). TCRdb keeps only in-frame clones here, not all; method: immunoSEQ multiplex PCR. This table holds tens of thousands of clones, 84% found once. These data are taken from a study of PD-L1 blockade in urothelial cancer. The rearrangement joins TRBV19 to TRBJ1-1; 10 bases are shared with TRBD1. Sequenced material: PBMCs, taken around atezolizumab (anti-PD-L1) treatment. The clonotype comes from a man in his 60s with urothelial cancer. Here the CDR3 reads CASSIPPGQGHTEAFF. The CDR3 coding sequence is TGTGCCAGTAGTATTCCGCCGGGACAGGGGCACACTGAAGCTTTCTTT.